The subject of this entry is one TCR beta chain. The data were taken from a study of shared clonotypes between healthy human individuals. This CDR3 has 13 amino acids. In germline, CDR1 is LNHDA, CDR2 SQIVND (reference sequence). V was cut by 3 bases and J by 11 bases, with 16 bases left in between. TCRdb keeps only in-frame clones here, not all; method: immunoSEQ multiplex PCR. Of millions of clones listed, roughly 94% are singletons. Sequenced input: naive CD4+ T cells sorted from blood. As to subset: CD45RA+ positively selected. The chain links TRBV19 to TRBJ1-1; maybe TRBD1 (6 bases). The sequence derives from a man younger than 35 in good health. The CDR3 is CASSIGSTGRAFF. The CDR3 DNA is TGTGCCAGTAGTATTGGGTCGACAGGCCGGGCTTTCTTT.